This T cell receptor (beta chain) was documented in a study of Graves' ophthalmopathy and Graves' hyperthyroidism (dated by TCRdb to the late 2010s). The study in broad terms: Peripheral blood was collected at initial diagnosis, prior to any treatment. TCR beta repertoire signatures were used to distinguish Graves' ophthalmopathy from Graves' hyperthyroidism and to predict progression to ophthalmopathy. In total, under 150 blood samples were TCR-sequenced: 40 to 45 ophthalmopathy, approximately 80 hyperthyroidism and some 17 hyperthyroidism-to-ophthalmopathy patients. To explore V-J signatures that distinguish ophthalmopathy from hyperthyroidism, a discovery set of about a hundred patients was enrolled, made up of over 40 with ophthalmopathy and 57 with stable hyperthyroidism. An independent validation cohort comprised roughly 20 hyperthyroidism patients and over 15 patients who later progressed from hyperthyroidism to ophthalmopathy. T-cell repertoires of thyroid tissue and blood were compared in more than 5 hyperthyroidism patients. Following sampling, methimazole starting at 30 mg daily was administered to hyperthyroidism patients, and high-dose intravenous methylprednisolone was administered to ophthalmopathy patients. The 95 to 100 discovery patients were randomly divided into training and test sets at a 7:3 ratio.

For this clonotype: Its recognized antigen is unknown. The sample holds no much larger clone one base away, and base qualities are not on file.

The germline V gene encodes CDR1 MNHNS and CDR2 SASEGT. At the junction V is shortened by 6 bases and J by 6 bases; bases outside the gene matches: 6. Inclusive of the bounding cysteine and phenylalanine, the CDR3 is 14 residues long. Kept here is only the CDR3 DNA, which spans 42 bases and is read in frame from base 1. Ophthalmopathy patients had moderately to severely active disease, Clinical Activity Score of at least 3, NOSPECS grade of at least 4, and disease duration under 3 months. Patients with other autoimmune diseases, uncontrolled infections, pregnancy or lactation were excluded. Clinical symptoms, serum thyroxine, TRAb, thyroid ultrasound and orbital computed tomography formed the basis of the diagnosis. PBMCs were isolated from 8 to 10 ml of fresh peripheral blood by Ficoll-Paque density gradient centrifugation. Trizol reagent was used to extract the total RNA, and its quality was then checked on an Agilent 2100 Bioanalyzer.

For repertoire sequencing, TCR beta CDR3 regions were amplified from RNA transcripts. A first-round RT-PCR used HTBI primers with the Qiagen OneStep RT-PCR kit, followed by a second-round multiplex PCR, size selection and purification. Libraries were sequenced on an Illumina HiSeq2000 using paired-end 100 bp reads. The study's own analysis went as follows. SOAPnuke was used to process the reads, removing any read that contained adapters or uncalled bases, had a mean Phred below 15, or lacked an exact match to the constant primer or identifier. COPE v1.2.5 was used to merge high-quality paired reads. Each unique nucleotide sequence was treated as a clonotype, and MiTCR v1.1 was used to align the clonotypes to the IMGT TRB V, D and J references. The analysis was limited to V-J combinations with a frequency above 0.0001, which together covered over 98% of repertoires. For each V-J combination, a TCR clonal expansion and chaos score was defined as F50 clonal expansion divided by the chaos observed in the TCRdist matrix. Welch's t-statistics and random forest were used to reduce the features to 10 to 15 V-J combinations, which were then used as input to a naive Bayes classifier. The Morisita-Horn index was used to measure how similar the thyroid and blood repertoires were. TCRdb cleaned the public reads at Q25 with fastp, built clones with MiXCR and kept in-frame beta chains. Duplicate CDR3 protein sequences are folded into a single record with the most common DNA and genes. TCRdb's processing, not the study's, gives the V and J calls here. This sample is represented by almost 400,000 distinct CDR3 sequences; about 17% of them were singletons. 1.5% to 2% of the sample lies in the top ten.

Points the paper makes about the study in general: No statistical method was used to set the sample size in advance, and the investigators knew which group each participant was assigned to. In validation, the model predicted ophthalmopathy progression with about 70% sensitivity and around 72% specificity; about a dozen predicted patients were CT-confirmed with GO in a median of roughly 6.8 months. Most expanded thyroid clonotypes with a frequency above 0.001 also appeared in blood, which suggests that blood repertoires may reflect the immune response in the thyroid. The 13-signature model separated ophthalmopathy from stable hyperthyroidism with about 86% sensitivity and less than 83% specificity in cross-validation, and 80%/75% in the test set.

The TCR comes from a woman under 30 with Graves' ophthalmopathy. Donor details come from another sample of the same person, matched by shared clones. Material for sequencing was peripheral blood. The receptor chain draws on TRBV6-1 and TRBJ2-7; TRBD1 agrees with 12 junctional bases. CDR3 region: CASRGDRGLVEQYF. The nucleotide sequence is given as TGTGCCAGCAGAGGGGACAGGGGGCTGGTCGAGCAGTACTTC.